This T cell receptor (beta chain) was recorded in a study of tumour-infiltrating T cells in Burkitt lymphoma. For the study at large: The Burkitt lymphoma cohort spanned all epidemiological subtypes. Productive clonality predicted overall and progression-free survival.

Clones were read by immunoSEQ multiplex PCR, and TCRdb kept only the in-frame ones, dropping some. The sample contains 1,500 to 2,000 clones, 9.5% to 15% of which appear only once. The CDR3 consists of 12 residues. CDR1 is SGHTA and CDR2 is FQGNSA in the germline V gene. The V gene lost 5 bases and the J gene lost 7 bases, with 11 bases spanning the gap. As to this clone: The antigen remains undetermined.

Study results and caveats: Several public clonotypes were shared across many Burkitt lymphoma patients.

The chain employs TRBV7-2 and TRBJ1-1, with D perhaps matching TRBD1 (5 bases). Sequenced sample: tumor tissue. The TCR comes from a human donor with Burkitt lymphoma. For the CDR3, the DNA is TGTGCCAGCAGCCTTACAGGTTTTGAAGCTTTCTTT. Translation gives CASSLTGFEAFF.